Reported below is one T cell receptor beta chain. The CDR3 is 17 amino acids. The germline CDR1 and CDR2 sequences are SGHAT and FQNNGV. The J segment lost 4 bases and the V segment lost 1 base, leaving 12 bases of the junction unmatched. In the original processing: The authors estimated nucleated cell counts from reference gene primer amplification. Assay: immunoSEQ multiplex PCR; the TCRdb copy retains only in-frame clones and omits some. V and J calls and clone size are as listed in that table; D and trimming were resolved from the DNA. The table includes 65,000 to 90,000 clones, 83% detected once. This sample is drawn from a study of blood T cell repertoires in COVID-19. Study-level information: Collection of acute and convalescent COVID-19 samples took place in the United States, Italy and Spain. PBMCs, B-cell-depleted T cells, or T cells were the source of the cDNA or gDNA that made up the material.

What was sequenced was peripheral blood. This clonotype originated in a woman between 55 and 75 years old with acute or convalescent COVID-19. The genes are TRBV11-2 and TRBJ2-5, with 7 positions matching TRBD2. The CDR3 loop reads CASSLGLEGAGVETQYF. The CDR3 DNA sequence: TGTGCCAGCAGCTTAGGTTTGGAAGGGGCGGGAGTAGAGACCCAGTACTTC. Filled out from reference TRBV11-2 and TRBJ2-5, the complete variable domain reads EAGVAQSPRYKIIEKRQSVAFWCNPISGHATLYWYQQILGQGPKLLIQFQNNGVVDDSQLPKDRFSAERLKGVDSTLKIQPAKLEDSAVYLCASSLGLEGAGVETQYFGPGTRLLVL.